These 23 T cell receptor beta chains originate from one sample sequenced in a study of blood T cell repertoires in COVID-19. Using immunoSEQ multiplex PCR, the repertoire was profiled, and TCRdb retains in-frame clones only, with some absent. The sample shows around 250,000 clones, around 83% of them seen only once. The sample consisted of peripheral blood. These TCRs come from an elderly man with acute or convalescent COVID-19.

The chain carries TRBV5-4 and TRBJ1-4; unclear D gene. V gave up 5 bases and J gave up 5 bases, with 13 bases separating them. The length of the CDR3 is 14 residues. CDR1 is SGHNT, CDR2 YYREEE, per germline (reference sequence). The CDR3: CASSSFGQNEKLFF. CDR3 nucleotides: TGTGCCAGCAGTTCCTTTGGGCAAAATGAAAAACTGTTTTTT.

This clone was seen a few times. The chain's CDR3 is CASSLRGITEAFF. CDR3 nucleotide sequence: TGCGCCAGCAGCTTGAGGGGGATCACTGAAGCTTTCTTT. This rearrangement joins TRBV5-1 to TRBJ1-1, with a possible D match to TRBD1 (6 bases). V was trimmed by 1 base and J by 4 bases, leaving 8 bases between them. CDR1 SGHRS and CDR2 YFSETQ come from the germline V gene. The CDR3 consists of 13 residues.

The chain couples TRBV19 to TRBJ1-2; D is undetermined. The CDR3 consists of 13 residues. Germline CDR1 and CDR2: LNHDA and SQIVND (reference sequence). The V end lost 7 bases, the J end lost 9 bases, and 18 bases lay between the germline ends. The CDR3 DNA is TGTGCCAGTAACCGGGGAATGGGCGATCGCTACACCTTC. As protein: CASNRGMGDRYTF.

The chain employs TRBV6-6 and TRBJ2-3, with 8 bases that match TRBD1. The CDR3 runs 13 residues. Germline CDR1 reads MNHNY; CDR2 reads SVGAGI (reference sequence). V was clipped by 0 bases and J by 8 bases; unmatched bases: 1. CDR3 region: CASSYSDRGTQYF. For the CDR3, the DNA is TGTGCCAGCAGTTACTCCGACAGGGGTACGCAGTATTTT.

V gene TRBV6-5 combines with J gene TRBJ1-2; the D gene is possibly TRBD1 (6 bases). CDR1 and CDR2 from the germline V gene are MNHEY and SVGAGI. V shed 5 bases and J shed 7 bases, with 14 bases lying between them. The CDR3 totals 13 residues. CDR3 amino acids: CASSPRSGAGYTF. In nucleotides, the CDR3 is TGTGCCAGCAGTCCCCGGTCAGGGGCTGGCTACACCTTC.

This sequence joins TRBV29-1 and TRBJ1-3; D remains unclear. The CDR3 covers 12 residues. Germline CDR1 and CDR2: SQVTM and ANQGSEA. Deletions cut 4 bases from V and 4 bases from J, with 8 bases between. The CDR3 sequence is CSVAEAGNTIYF. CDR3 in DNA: TGCAGCGTTGCCGAGGCCGGAAACACCATATATTTT.

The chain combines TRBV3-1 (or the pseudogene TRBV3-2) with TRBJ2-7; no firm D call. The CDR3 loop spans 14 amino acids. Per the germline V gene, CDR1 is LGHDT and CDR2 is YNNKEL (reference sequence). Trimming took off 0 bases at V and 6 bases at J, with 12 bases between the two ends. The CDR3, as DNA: TGTGCCAGCAGCCAAGATATTCGGGTTTCCGAGCAGTACTTC. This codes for CASSQDIRVSEQYF.

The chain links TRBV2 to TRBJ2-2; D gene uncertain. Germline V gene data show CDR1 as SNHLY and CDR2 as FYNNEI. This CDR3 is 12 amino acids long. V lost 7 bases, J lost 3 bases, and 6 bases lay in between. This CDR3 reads CASTRYTGELFF. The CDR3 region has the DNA TGTGCCAGCACGCGGTACACCGGGGAGCTGTTTTTT.

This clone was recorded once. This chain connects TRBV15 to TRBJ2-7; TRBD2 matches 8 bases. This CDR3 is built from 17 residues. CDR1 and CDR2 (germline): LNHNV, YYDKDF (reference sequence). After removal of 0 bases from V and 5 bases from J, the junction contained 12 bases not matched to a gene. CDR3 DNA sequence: TGTGCCACCAGCAGAGATTATCTTTGGACTAGCAGAGACGAGCAGTACTTC. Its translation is CATSRDYLWTSRDEQYF.

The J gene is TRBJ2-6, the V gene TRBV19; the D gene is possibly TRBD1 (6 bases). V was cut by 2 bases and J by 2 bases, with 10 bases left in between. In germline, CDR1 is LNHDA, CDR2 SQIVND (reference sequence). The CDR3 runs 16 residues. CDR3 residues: CASSILTGTGANVLTF. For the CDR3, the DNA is TGTGCCAGTAGTATACTCACAGGGACTGGGGCCAACGTCCTGACTTTC.

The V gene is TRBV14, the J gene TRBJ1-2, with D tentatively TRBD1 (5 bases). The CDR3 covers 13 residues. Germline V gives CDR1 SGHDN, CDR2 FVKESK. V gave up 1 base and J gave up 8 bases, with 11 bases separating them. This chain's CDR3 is CASSQVDSGGYTF. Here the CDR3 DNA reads TGTGCCAGCAGCCAAGTCGACTCAGGGGGCTACACCTTC.

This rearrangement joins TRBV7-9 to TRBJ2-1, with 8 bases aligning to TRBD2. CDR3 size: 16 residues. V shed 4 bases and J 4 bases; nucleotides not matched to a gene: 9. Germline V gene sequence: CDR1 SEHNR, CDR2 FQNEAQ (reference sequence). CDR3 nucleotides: TGTGCCAGCAGCTCGGGAGCGGGAGAGACTTACAATGAGCAGTTCTTC. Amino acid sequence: CASSSGAGETYNEQFF.

The CDR3 loop is CSVEFGLSSSYNEQFF. In DNA, the CDR3 is TGCAGCGTTGAATTTGGACTCTCGAGCTCCTACAATGAGCAGTTCTTC. This chain connects TRBV29-1 to TRBJ2-1; tentative D call: TRBD2 (5 bases). Trimming removed 2 bases at V and 0 bases at J, with 14 bases between. The germline gives CDR1 SQVTM, CDR2 ANQGSEA. The CDR3 length is 16 residues.

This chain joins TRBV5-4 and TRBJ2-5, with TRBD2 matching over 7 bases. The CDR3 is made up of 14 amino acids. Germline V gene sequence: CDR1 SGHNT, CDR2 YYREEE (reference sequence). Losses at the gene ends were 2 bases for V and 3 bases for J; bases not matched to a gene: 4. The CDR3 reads CASSLGLEKETQYF. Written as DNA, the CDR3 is TGTGCCAGCAGCTTAGGACTAGAGAAAGAGACCCAGTACTTC.

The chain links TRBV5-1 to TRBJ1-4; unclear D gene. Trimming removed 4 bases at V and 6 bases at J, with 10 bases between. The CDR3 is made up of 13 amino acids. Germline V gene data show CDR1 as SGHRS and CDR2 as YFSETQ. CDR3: CASSMAPDEKLFF. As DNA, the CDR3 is TGCGCCAGCAGCATGGCCCCCGATGAAAAACTGTTTTTT. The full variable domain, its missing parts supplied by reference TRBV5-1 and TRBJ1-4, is KAGVTQTPRYLIKTRGQQVTLSCSPISGHRSVSWYQQTPGQGLQFLFEYFSETQRNKGNFPGRFSGRQFSNSRSEMNVSTLELGDSALYLCASSMAPDEKLFFGSGTQLSVL.

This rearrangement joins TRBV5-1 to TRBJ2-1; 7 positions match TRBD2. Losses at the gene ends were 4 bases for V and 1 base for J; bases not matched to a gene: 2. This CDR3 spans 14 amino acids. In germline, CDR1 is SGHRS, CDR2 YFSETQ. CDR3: CASSSGNSYNEQFF. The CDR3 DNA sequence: TGCGCCAGCAGCAGCGGGAATTCCTACAATGAGCAGTTCTTC.

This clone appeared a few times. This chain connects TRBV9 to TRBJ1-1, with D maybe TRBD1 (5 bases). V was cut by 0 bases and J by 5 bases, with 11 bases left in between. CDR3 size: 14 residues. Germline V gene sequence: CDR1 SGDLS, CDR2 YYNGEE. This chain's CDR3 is CASSVEGDWTEAFF. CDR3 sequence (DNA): TGTGCCAGCAGCGTAGAAGGGGATTGGACTGAAGCTTTCTTT.

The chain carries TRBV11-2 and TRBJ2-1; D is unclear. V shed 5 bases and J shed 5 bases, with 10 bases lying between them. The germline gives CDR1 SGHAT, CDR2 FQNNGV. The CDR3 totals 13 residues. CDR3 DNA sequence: TGTGCCAGCAGCGAGACTTGGAACAATGAGCAGTTCTTC. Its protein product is CASSETWNNEQFF. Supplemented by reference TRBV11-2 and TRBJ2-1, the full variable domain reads EAGVAQSPRYKIIEKRQSVAFWCNPISGHATLYWYQQILGQGPKLLIQFQNNGVVDDSQLPKDRFSAERLKGVDSTLKIQPAKLEDSAVYLCASSETWNNEQFFGPGTRLTVL.

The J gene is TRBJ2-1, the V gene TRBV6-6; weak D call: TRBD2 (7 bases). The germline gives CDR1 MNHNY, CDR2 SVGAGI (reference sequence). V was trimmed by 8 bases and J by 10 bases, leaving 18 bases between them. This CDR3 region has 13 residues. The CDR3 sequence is CASAGYGGGEQFF. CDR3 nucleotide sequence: TGTGCCAGCGCGGGGTACGGCGGGGGCGAGCAGTTCTTC.

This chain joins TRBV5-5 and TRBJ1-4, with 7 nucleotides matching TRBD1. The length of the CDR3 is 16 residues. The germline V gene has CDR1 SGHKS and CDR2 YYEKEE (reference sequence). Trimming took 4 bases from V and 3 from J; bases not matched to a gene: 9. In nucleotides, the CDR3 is TGTGCCAGCAGCCCCGACAGGGACTGGGCTAATGAAAAACTGTTTTTT. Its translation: CASSPDRDWANEKLFF.

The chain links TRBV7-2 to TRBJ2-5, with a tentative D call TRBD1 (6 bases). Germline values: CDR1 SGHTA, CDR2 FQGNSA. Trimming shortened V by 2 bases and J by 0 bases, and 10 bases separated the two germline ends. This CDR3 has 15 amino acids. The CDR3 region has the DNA TGTGCCAGCAGCTTATCAGGGGCCCACCAAGAGACCCAGTACTTC. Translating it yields CASSLSGAHQETQYF.

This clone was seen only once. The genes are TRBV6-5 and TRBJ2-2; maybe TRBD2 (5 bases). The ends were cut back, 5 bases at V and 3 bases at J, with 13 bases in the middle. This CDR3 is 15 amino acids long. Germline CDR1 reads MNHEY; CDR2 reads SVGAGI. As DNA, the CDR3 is TGTGCCAGCAGTATACCCTCGGGGTACACCGGGGAGCTGTTTTTT. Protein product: CASSIPSGYTGELFF.

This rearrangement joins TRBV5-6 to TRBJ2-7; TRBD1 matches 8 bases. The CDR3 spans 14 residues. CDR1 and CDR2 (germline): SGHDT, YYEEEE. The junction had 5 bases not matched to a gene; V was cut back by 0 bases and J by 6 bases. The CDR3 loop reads CASSLAWTGSEQYF. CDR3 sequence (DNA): TGTGCCAGCAGCTTGGCTTGGACAGGGAGCGAGCAGTACTTC.